The 26 T cell receptor beta chains below come from one sample, sequenced in a study of OX40 agonist ivuxolimab in advanced cancers. Clones were sequenced by immunoSEQ multiplex PCR, and TCRdb holds only the in-frame ones, with some missing. Here the sample spans tens of thousands of clones, about 86% being singletons. Source: CD4+ or CD8+ T cells sorted from blood, taken in a trial of the OX40 agonist ivuxolimab. Receptors originate from an adult with an advanced solid tumor such as melanoma, head and neck, liver or kidney cancer.

The rearrangement joins TRBV5-8 to TRBJ1-2; unclear D gene. The CDR3 covers 13 residues. The V end lost 1 base, the J end lost 0 bases, and 4 bases lay between the germline ends. Germline CDR1 and CDR2: SGHTS and YDEGEE. The chain's CDR3 is CASSLPPNYGYTF. CDR3 bases: TGTGCCAGCAGCTTGCCCCCTAACTATGGCTACACCTTC. Drawing the rest from reference TRBV5-8 and TRBJ1-2, the complete variable domain is EAGVTQSPTHLIKTRGQQATLRCSPISGHTSVYWYQQALGLGLQFLLWYDEGEERNRGNFPPRFSGRQFPNYSSELNVNALELEDSALYLCASSLPPNYGYTFGSGTRLTVV.

CDR3 loop: CASSFKTRGLSYEQYF. In DNA, the CDR3 is TGCGCCAGCAGCTTCAAGACGCGGGGGCTGTCCTACGAGCAGTACTTC. This rearrangement joins TRBV5-1 to TRBJ2-7; D is perhaps TRBD2 (7 bases). The CDR3 spans 16 residues. Germline V gives CDR1 SGHRS, CDR2 YFSETQ. V lost 2 bases and J lost 1, with 16 bases in between.

This chain uses TRBV5-1 with TRBJ1-1; TRBD1 agrees at 10 bases. Germline V gene data show CDR1 as SGHRS and CDR2 as YFSETQ. Trimming cost V 0 bases and J 1 base; bases outside gene matches: 3. CDR3 length: 16 residues. In DNA form, the CDR3 reads TGCGCCAGCAGCTTGGGACAGGGGGCGGCGAACACTGAAGCTTTCTTT. This translates into CASSLGQGAANTEAFF.

The chain links TRBV5-1 to TRBJ2-5; the D gene could be TRBD1 or TRBD2 (5 bases each). The CDR3 length is 14 residues. The germline V and J ends were trimmed by 4 bases and 2 bases, with 12 bases remaining between them. Germline V lookup: CDR1 SGHRS, CDR2 YFSETQ. The chain's CDR3 is CASSVGGVQETQYF. The DNA of the CDR3 is TGCGCCAGCAGCGTTGGGGGTGTTCAAGAGACCCAGTACTTC.

This clone was seen once. The V call is TRBV25-1, the J call TRBJ2-1; possibly TRBD1 for D (6 bases). Trimming stripped 3 bases from V and 3 bases from J, with 9 bases between. The V gene's germline CDR1 is MGHDK and CDR2 SYGVNS. The CDR3 has 14 residues. CDR3 sequence: CASSDIRGYNEQFF. The CDR3 DNA is TGTGCCAGCAGTGATATCAGGGGCTACAATGAGCAGTTCTTC.

This chain links TRBV7-8 with TRBJ2-1; D is undetermined. V lost 5 bases to trimming and J lost 1 base, with 21 bases between them. The CDR3 runs 18 residues. Germline CDR1 reads SGHVS; CDR2 reads FQNEAQ. The CDR3 nucleotides are TGTGCCAGCAGCGCACGCGACGCCATAGGCGGATCCTACAATGAGCAGTTCTTC. Protein: CASSARDAIGGSYNEQFF.

The table lists this clone with a few counts. V is TRBV19 and J is TRBJ2-7; D is undetermined. Germline CDR1 and CDR2: LNHDA and SQIVND (reference sequence). The CDR3 covers 13 residues. V gave up 4 bases and J gave up 3 bases, with 10 bases separating them. CDR3 in DNA: TGTGCCAGTAGTAAGGGTCCGGGCTACGAGCAGTACTTC. Encoded protein: CASSKGPGYEQYF.

This chain links TRBV7-9 with TRBJ2-5, with TRBD2 as a possible D gene (5 bases). V lost 4 bases and J 1 base, leaving 22 bases between the germline ends. CDR3 length equals 18 residues. Germline V gene data show CDR1 as SEHNR and CDR2 as FQNEAQ (reference sequence). The CDR3 is CASSWTGERTGGQETQYF. In DNA form, the CDR3 reads TGTGCCAGCAGCTGGACTGGAGAGAGAACGGGCGGCCAAGAGACCCAGTACTTC.

The chain recombines TRBV6-5 with TRBJ2-1, with D uncertain. CDR3 length equals 13 residues. Deletions cut 6 bases from V and 2 bases from J, with 8 bases between. Germline V lookup: CDR1 MNHEY, CDR2 SVGAGI. The CDR3 coding sequence is TGTGCCAGCAGACCGCGGCCCTACAATGAGCAGTTCTTC. Its translation: CASRPRPYNEQFF.

This chain connects TRBV13 to TRBJ2-1; the match to TRBD1 covers 10 bases. Per germline, CDR1 PRHDT and CDR2 FYEKMQ (reference sequence). V shed 0 bases, J shed 5 bases, and the junction held 13 bases outside the gene matches. The CDR3 totals 19 residues. CDR3 DNA sequence: TGTGCCAGCAGCTTAGGGTTAATCCTCCGGGACAGGGGCCACAATGAGCAGTTCTTC. It translates to CASSLGLILRDRGHNEQFF.

Here the CDR3 reads CAWKAGASNQPQHF. CDR3 DNA: TGTGCCTGGAAGGCGGGGGCTAGCAATCAGCCCCAGCATTTT. J is TRBJ1-5 and V is TRBV30; D perhaps matches TRBD1 (6 bases). V shed 4 bases and J shed 0 bases, with 10 bases lying between them. The germline CDR1 and CDR2 sequences are GTSNPN and SVGIG (reference sequence). The CDR3 totals 14 residues.

This chain joins TRBV10-3 and TRBJ1-2; weak D call: TRBD1 (5 bases). This CDR3 has 10 residues. Germline CDR1 ENHRY, CDR2 SYGVKD. Trimming cost V 10 bases and J 4 bases, with 7 bases left between them. CDR3 loop: CATGTYGYTF. The CDR3 nucleotides read TGTGCCACCGGGACCTATGGCTACACCTTC.

The chain recombines TRBV9 with TRBJ1-2, with 7 bases that match TRBD1. Germline trimming cut 1 base from V and 0 bases from J; bases unmatched to any gene: 6. The CDR3 covers 16 residues. Germline V gene sequence: CDR1 SGDLS, CDR2 YYNGEE. For the CDR3, the DNA is TGTGCCAGCAGCGTAACACAGGGGACAGCTAACTATGGCTACACCTTC. Translating gives CASSVTQGTANYGYTF.

The rearrangement links TRBV5-6 to TRBJ2-1, with 9 bases lining up with TRBD2. The CDR3 has 14 amino acids. With V trimmed by 1 base and J by 7 bases, 3 bases remained unmatched. CDR1 SGHDT and CDR2 YYEEEE come from the germline V gene. In DNA, the CDR3 is TGTGCCAGCAGCTTGAATCTAGCGGGAAATGAGCAGTTCTTC. Translated, it gives CASSLNLAGNEQFF.

The chain is built from TRBV4-2 and TRBJ2-1, with 10 bases aligning to TRBD1. Germline V gene sequence: CDR1 LGHNA, CDR2 YNFKEQ. Trimming cost V 4 bases and J 4 bases; bases outside gene matches: 4. CDR3 size: 15 residues. The CDR3 DNA is TGTGCCAGCAGCCTGGGACAGGGGAAATACAATGAGCAGTTCTTC. Translated: CASSLGQGKYNEQFF.

The chain recombines TRBV30 with TRBJ1-5, with TRBD1 matching over 9 bases. V was pared by 1 base and J by 2 bases, with 6 bases of the junction left unmatched. Germline V gene sequence: CDR1 GTSNPN, CDR2 SVGIG (reference sequence). The length of the CDR3 is 16 residues. The CDR3 DNA follows: TGTGCCTGGAGTGGGGACAGGGTAGAAGGCAATCAGCCCCAGCATTTT. Its protein is CAWSGDRVEGNQPQHF.

The gene calls are TRBV6-1 and TRBJ1-5; D possibly corresponds to TRBD1 (6 bases). Between the trimmed V and J ends, which lost 7 bases and 4 bases, there was a span of 14 bases. The CDR3 sequence is 14 residues long. CDR1 is MNHNS and CDR2 is SASEGT in the germline V gene. The CDR3 loop is CASTPRTANQPQHF. The CDR3 DNA reads TGTGCCAGCACCCCGCGGACAGCAAATCAGCCCCAGCATTTT.

The CDR3 sequence is CSVRSQGDLGYTF. For the CDR3, the DNA is TGCAGCGTTAGGAGTCAGGGAGACCTGGGCTACACCTTC. The chain is built from TRBV29-1 and TRBJ1-2, with a weak D call TRBD1 (5 bases). With 5 bases removed from V and 8 bases from J, the gap between germline ends came to 18 bases. Germline CDR1 is SQVTM and CDR2 is ANQGSEA. This CDR3 contains 13 residues.

The V call is TRBV7-2, the J call TRBJ1-2, with unresolved D. The CDR3 is made up of 15 amino acids. V was cut by 2 bases and J by 0 bases, with 10 bases left in between. Germline values: CDR1 SGHTA, CDR2 FQGNSA. The CDR3 DNA is TGTGCCAGCAGCTTACAGGCACTAGCTAACTATGGCTACACCTTC. Translating gives CASSLQALANYGYTF. Looking up the rest from reference TRBV7-2 and TRBJ1-2 gives the full variable domain: GAGVSQSPSNKVTEKGKDVELRCDPISGHTALYWYRQSLGQGLEFLIYFQGNSAPDKSGLPSDRFSAERTGGSVSTLTIQRTQQEDSAVYLCASSLQALANYGYTFGSGTRLTVV.

The J gene is TRBJ1-4, the V gene TRBV7-2; 9 positions agree with TRBD1. Germline CDR1 and CDR2: SGHTA and FQGNSA. The CDR3 covers 15 residues. V trimming: 3 bases; J trimming: 8 bases; junction bases outside the gene matches: 7. CDR3 protein: CASSFGGQGKEKLFF. Written as DNA, the CDR3 is TGTGCCAGCAGCTTCGGAGGACAGGGGAAGGAAAAACTGTTTTTT.

The chain carries TRBV5-1 and TRBJ1-5; 9 bases line up with TRBD1. Germline V lookup: CDR1 SGHRS, CDR2 YFSETQ. The CDR3 is 16 residues long. V shed 4 bases and J 5 bases; nucleotides not matched to a gene: 10. Here the CDR3 reads CASSQDGTGFDQPQHF. As DNA, the CDR3 is TGCGCCAGCAGCCAAGATGGGACAGGGTTCGATCAGCCCCAGCATTTT. Looking up the rest from reference TRBV5-1 and TRBJ1-5 gives the full variable domain: KAGVTQTPRYLIKTRGQQVTLSCSPISGHRSVSWYQQTPGQGLQFLFEYFSETQRNKGNFPGRFSGRQFSNSRSEMNVSTLELGDSALYLCASSQDGTGFDQPQHFGDGTRLSIL.

This chain connects TRBV9 to TRBJ1-4, with TRBD1 as a possible D gene (5 bases). CDR3 length: 15 amino acids. In germline, CDR1 is SGDLS, CDR2 YYNGEE. V was clipped by 0 bases and J by 1 base, with 7 bases between them. Here the CDR3 DNA reads TGTGCCAGCAGCGTAGAGAGGGGAACTAATGAAAAACTGTTTTTT. Protein: CASSVERGTNEKLFF.

V usage is TRBV20-1 and J usage is TRBJ1-4; no firm D call. The CDR3 length is 11 residues. Per the germline V gene, CDR1 is DFQATT and CDR2 is SNEGSKA (reference sequence). V lost 7 bases, J lost 7 bases, and 10 bases lay in between. CDR3 protein: CSGSGGEKLFF. The CDR3 DNA reads as TGCAGTGGTTCTGGAGGTGAAAAACTGTTTTTT.

This chain connects TRBV6-5 to TRBJ2-7; D not resolved. CDR3 length equals 12 residues. In germline, CDR1 is MNHEY, CDR2 SVGAGI. With 0 bases removed from V and 7 bases from J, the gap between germline ends came to 7 bases. In DNA form, the CDR3 reads TGTGCCAGCAGTTACTCCCCTGGGGAGCAGTACTTC. It specifies CASSYSPGEQYF.

The chain recombines TRBV14 with TRBJ2-3, with no clear D. The CDR3 runs to 15 residues. Trimming took off 4 bases at V and 0 bases at J, with 11 bases between the two ends. CDR1 SGHDN and CDR2 FVKESK come from the germline V gene. The CDR3 sequence: CASSPQASSTDTQYF. The CDR3 DNA sequence: TGTGCCAGCAGCCCCCAGGCGTCTAGCACAGATACGCAGTATTTT.

A single count supports this clone. Other DNA sequences in this specimen translate into the identical CDR3. This sequence joins TRBV27 and TRBJ1-6, with 9 positions matching TRBD1. V gave up 0 bases and J gave up 6 bases; unmatched junction bases: 3. Per the germline V gene, CDR1 is MNHEY and CDR2 is SMNVEV (reference sequence). This CDR3 is built from 16 residues. CDR3 nucleotide sequence: TGTGCCAGCAGTTTATCCGGGACAGGGCTTAATTCACCCCTCCACTTT. Encoded protein: CASSLSGTGLNSPLHF.